This T cell receptor beta chain was captured by sequencing in a study of multiple sclerosis patients with progressive multifocal leukoencephalopathy. General observations from the study: Clones expanded at PML were already present before and during natalizumab. Whether JC virus or general immunocompromise explains the findings remained unclear.

This was a survey-level run. Spiked into each PCR were synthetic inline TR CDR3 controls of all V-J pairings. Sequencing used immunoSEQ multiplex PCR; TCRdb keeps in-frame clones, though not all of them. In the table there are approximately 35,000 clones, approximately 84% of which are singletons. Germline CDR1 SGHTA, CDR2 FQGNSA. The junction had 7 bases not matched to a gene; V was cut back by 5 bases and J by 4 bases. The CDR3 contains 14 residues. Indicated time point: time of PML onset. This clone was detected only once. Its matching antigen is unknown. J is TRBJ1-1 and V is TRBV7-2; the match to TRBD1 covers 7 bases. The material sequenced was PBMCs, taken from a patient treated with natalizumab. This sequence originates from a human donor with progressive multifocal leukoencephalopathy. CDR3 region: CASSPNRGFTEAFF. The DNA for the CDR3 is TGTGCCAGCAGCCCGAACAGGGGATTCACTGAAGCTTTCTTT.